This T cell receptor beta chain was obtained from a study of blood T cell repertoires in COVID-19 (dated by TCRdb to 2018 to 2020). Context from the whole study: Samples covering the acute and convalescent phases of COVID-19 were provided by collaborators in the United States, Italy and Spain. The material from the prospective study consisted of cDNA or gDNA derived from T cells, B-cell-depleted T cells, or PBMCs. Deeply sampled blood TCRbeta repertoires from subjects exposed to, actively infected with, or recovered from COVID-19 were included in the dataset. A freely available public database, intended as a resource for researchers studying the immune response to SARS-CoV-2, is where the repertoires were released. Samples came from the ongoing ImmuneRACE study (first 160 participants) plus 1,254 subjects from 6 global collaborators. A de-identified subject ID, COVID-19 status, age in years and sex were almost always included in the sample metadata. Where available, HLA class I and class II types were taken from metadata supplied by the sample provider and were not determined by assay-based typing.

Note on this clone: Its antigen is currently not known. Per-base qualities were not stored, and no clone one base away is much larger.

One collaborating source in Seattle enrolled patients during active infection and followed them longitudinally through the course of disease. The collaborating institutions used their own protocols to collect whole blood in K2EDTA tubes. For TCRbeta analysis, collaborator samples were shipped as frozen whole blood, as isolated PBMCs, or as DNA extracted from either sample type. Points the paper makes about the study in general: The quantity of clinical and demographic metadata differed by source and by participant and was supplied without curation.

V was cut back by 6 bases and J by 6 bases, leaving a gap of 15 bases between them. CDR1 LGHDT and CDR2 YNNKEL were looked up in the germline V gene (reference sequence). The cysteine opens and the phenylalanine closes a CDR3 of 14 amino acids. Only the CDR3 DNA stays, 42 bases, in frame from base 1. TCRbeta CDR3 regions were amplified from genomic DNA using the immunoSEQ Assay, a bias-controlled multiplex PCR. Turning to the authors' computational methods: The number of nucleated cells in each sample was estimated from the amplification of reference gene primers within the assay. To quantify the absolute abundance of each unique TCRbeta CDR3 rearrangement, sequence reads were collapsed and filtered. For each sample, productive Simpson clonality was calculated as the square root of Simpson's diversity index over productive rearrangements. TCRdb took over this immuneACCESS table, retaining in-frame rearrangements with V and J assigned. Such tables are incomplete; in checked studies, under half of the missing clones stem from an unresolved V gene, and the remainder is unexplained. The V and J calls and clone size are taken from that table; D and trimming were inferred from the DNA. For this sample the table gives approximately 390,000 clones, of which roughly 86% were detected only once. The ten largest clones represent 2.3% of the sample.

Sequences were obtained from peripheral blood. This clonotype was sampled from a woman in her fifties or sixties with COVID-19, enrolled during active disease. Here the chain combines TRBV3-1 (or the pseudogene TRBV3-2) and TRBJ2-1; D gene: possibly TRBD1, on 7 matching bases. The CDR3 region: CASREGAGGNEQFF. The nucleotides are TGTGCCAGCAGAGAGGGGGCCGGGGGCAATGAGCAGTTCTTC.